A single sample gave rise to the 22 T cell receptor beta chains below, sequenced in a study of blood T cell repertoires in COVID-19. This table comes from immunoSEQ multiplex PCR, and its TCRdb copy is limited to in-frame clones, with some not included. The data show 180,000 or so clones, 81% seen once. The material sequenced was peripheral blood. Receptor source: a woman in her thirties or forties with COVID-19, enrolled during active disease.

The chain is built from TRBV3-1 (or the pseudogene TRBV3-2) and TRBJ1-3; D unresolved. The V and J ends lost 0 bases and 5 bases respectively, with 11 bases between them. Germline V gives CDR1 LGHDT, CDR2 YNNKEL (reference sequence). This CDR3 is 15 amino acids long. CDR3 DNA sequence: TGTGCCAGCAGCCAAGATTGGTCTAACCGAAACACCATATATTTT. Its translation is CASSQDWSNRNTIYF.

CDR3 region: CASSSTGTDHNEQFF. The CDR3 nucleotides read TGTGCCAGCAGCTCTACCGGGACAGACCACAATGAGCAGTTCTTC. The chain combines TRBV27 with TRBJ2-1; TRBD1 matches at 7 bases. This CDR3 has 15 residues. V shed 6 bases and J 5 bases; nucleotides not matched to a gene: 10. Germline V CDR1 and CDR2: MNHEY, SMNVEV (reference sequence).

The count of this clone is one. CDR3 region: CASSLRTSGTDTQYF. CDR3 DNA: TGTGCCAGCAGCTTACGGACTAGCGGCACAGATACGCAGTATTTT. The chain employs TRBV13 and TRBJ2-3, with 9 bases matching TRBD2. This CDR3 has 15 amino acids. CDR1 and CDR2 (germline): PRHDT, FYEKMQ (reference sequence). Trimming at V came to 2 bases and at J to 1 base, leaving 1 base not matched to a gene.

The chain recombines TRBV25-1 with TRBJ2-5; TRBD2 matches 10 bases. Germline trimming cut 5 bases from V and 4 bases from J; bases unmatched to any gene: 7. CDR1 MGHDK and CDR2 SYGVNS come from the germline V gene. The CDR3 totals 15 residues. The CDR3 sequence is CASSPQAGGRETQYF. The CDR3 DNA follows: TGTGCCAGCAGTCCTCAAGCGGGGGGGCGAGAGACCCAGTACTTC.

This chain links TRBV7-3 with TRBJ2-1; D is perhaps TRBD2 (6 bases). The CDR3 length is 15 residues. V was pared by 4 bases and J by 2 bases, with 12 bases between. Germline V gene sequence: CDR1 SGHTA, CDR2 FQGTGA. The CDR3 nucleotides are TGTGCCAGCAGCTCGGACTACCAACCCTACAATGAGCAGTTCTTC. Its protein product is CASSSDYQPYNEQFF.

With respect to this clone: Other DNA sequences from this sample encode an identical CDR3 as well. The rearrangement uses TRBV18 and TRBJ1-1, with D possibly being TRBD1 (6 bases). CDR1 is KGHSH and CDR2 is LQKENI in the germline V gene. V gave up 3 bases and J gave up 1 base, with 9 bases separating them. The CDR3 sequence is 14 residues long. This CDR3 is CASSPQGSNTEAFF. The CDR3 coding sequence is TGTGCCAGCTCACCTCAGGGGTCGAACACTGAAGCTTTCTTT.

The rearrangement uses TRBV5-4 and TRBJ1-3; 7 bases match TRBD1. V shed 4 bases and J 3 bases; nucleotides not matched to a gene: 4. There are 14 residues in the CDR3. Germline lookup yields CDR1 SGHNT and CDR2 YYREEE (reference sequence). CDR3 bases: TGTGCCAGCAGCGGCAGGGGGTATGGAAACACCATATATTTT. Protein sequence: CASSGRGYGNTIYF.

The table lists this clone with a count of one. V gene TRBV11-2 combines with J gene TRBJ2-3; D may be TRBD1 (6 bases). The V gene's germline CDR1 is SGHAT and CDR2 FQNNGV. V shed 6 bases and J shed 4 bases, with 8 bases lying between them. CDR3 size: 12 residues. Written as DNA, the CDR3 is TGTGCCAGCAGACAGGGTGCAGATACGCAGTATTTT. It specifies CASRQGADTQYF.

The chain carries TRBV5-4 and TRBJ2-2, with 12 bases matching TRBD2. Trimming at V came to 4 bases and at J to 1 base, leaving 5 bases not matched to a gene. The CDR3 has 17 amino acids. Per germline, CDR1 SGHNT and CDR2 YYREEE (reference sequence). The CDR3 nucleotides are TGTGCCAGCAGCAGAGGACTAGCGGGGCAGAACACCGGGGAGCTGTTTTTT. Residues: CASSRGLAGQNTGELFF. The entire variable domain, with the rest obtained from reference TRBV5-4 and TRBJ2-2, is as follows: ETGVTQSPTHLIKTRGQQVTLRCSSQSGHNTVSWYQQALGQGPQFIFQYYREEENGRGNFPPRFSGLQFPNYSSELNVNALELDDSALYLCASSRGLAGQNTGELFFGEGSRLTVL.

The rearrangement joins TRBV28 to TRBJ2-5, with 7 nucleotides matching TRBD2. J gave up 4 bases and V 3 bases, and 14 bases lay outside the gene matches. The CDR3 sequence is 17 residues long. Germline V CDR1 and CDR2: MDHEN, SYDVKM. This CDR3 reads CASSFLGSVGGLETQYF. For the CDR3, the DNA is TGTGCCAGCAGTTTCCTGGGGTCTGTGGGAGGGCTAGAGACCCAGTACTTC.

This clone was recorded many times. The same CDR3 is also encoded by other DNA sequences in this sample. The rearrangement links TRBV29-1 to TRBJ1-1; the match to TRBD1 covers 9 bases. CDR3 length equals 13 residues. CDR1 is SQVTM, CDR2 ANQGSEA, per germline. V shed 6 bases, J shed 1 base, and the junction held 3 bases outside the gene matches. The CDR3 region is CSVGTGTNTEAFF. In DNA form, the CDR3 reads TGCAGCGTCGGGACAGGGACGAACACTGAAGCTTTCTTT.

This chain links TRBV11-2 with TRBJ2-7; 8 bases agree with TRBD2. CDR1 and CDR2 from the germline V gene are SGHAT and FQNNGV. CDR3 length: 14 amino acids. J lost 6 bases, V lost 2 bases, and 6 bases had no gene match. In DNA, the CDR3 is TGTGCCAGCAGCTTACTCGGGAGGGCCCCCGAGCAGTACTTC. This codes for CASSLLGRAPEQYF.

CDR3 in amino acids: CASSWDRGSNQPQHF. CDR3 sequence (DNA): TGTGCCAGCAGTTGGGACAGGGGGAGCAATCAGCCCCAGCATTTT. This chain links TRBV2 with TRBJ1-5, with 11 bases matching TRBD1. Germline V gene lookup returns CDR1 SNHLY and CDR2 FYNNEI. The CDR3 is 15 residues long. The V and J ends lost 5 bases and 1 base, in that order; junction bases with no gene match: 1.

This chain joins TRBV9 and TRBJ1-5; D may be TRBD1 (6 bases). CDR3 length: 14 amino acids. The germline V gene has CDR1 SGDLS and CDR2 YYNGEE. V lost 3 bases and J 4 bases, leaving 11 bases between the germline ends. The CDR3 spells CASSAGQMNQPQHF. The DNA of the CDR3 is TGTGCCAGCAGCGCCGGACAGATGAATCAGCCCCAGCATTTT.

The chain carries TRBV28 and TRBJ1-6; a possible D gene is TRBD1 (5 bases). Trimming took off 2 bases at V and 8 bases at J, with 13 bases between the two ends. Germline CDR1 reads MDHEN; CDR2 reads SYDVKM. The CDR3 is 15 residues long. The CDR3 here is CASSLGLGDDSPLHF. CDR3 nucleotides: TGTGCCAGCAGTTTAGGGTTAGGGGATGATTCACCCCTCCACTTT.

The chain employs TRBV9 and TRBJ2-1; 9 positions agree with TRBD2. The CDR3 covers 16 residues. The germline V gene has CDR1 SGDLS and CDR2 YYNGEE. V shed 1 base and J 4 bases; nucleotides not matched to a gene: 6. CDR3 residues: CASSVSRLAVYNEQFF. CDR3 DNA: TGTGCCAGCAGCGTATCTAGACTAGCGGTTTACAATGAGCAGTTCTTC.

This chain uses TRBV11-1 with TRBJ2-2, with unresolved D. Trimming left V 2 bases short and J 8 bases short, with 15 bases between. The V gene's germline CDR1 is SGHAT and CDR2 FQDESV (reference sequence). This CDR3 has 15 amino acids. The CDR3 coding sequence is TGTGCCAGCAGCTTATCCCCGAGAGTGCGTGGGGAGCTGTTTTTT. The encoded protein is CASSLSPRVRGELFF.

The chain links TRBV28 to TRBJ2-1, with 9 positions matching TRBD2. V dropped 8 bases and J dropped 5; count of bases not matched to a gene: 7. The CDR3 has 14 residues. Looked up from germline, CDR1 is MDHEN and CDR2 is SYDVKM. CDR3 in amino acids: CASARLAENNEQFF. CDR3 in DNA: TGTGCCAGCGCCCGACTAGCGGAAAACAATGAGCAGTTCTTC.

This clone was counted many times. This sequence joins TRBV2 and TRBJ2-3; the D is unclear. This CDR3 is 13 amino acids long. Looked up from germline, CDR1 is SNHLY and CDR2 is FYNNEI. The V gene lost 7 bases and the J gene lost 2 bases, with 10 bases spanning the gap. The CDR3 reads CASNGPFTDTQYF. The CDR3 nucleotides are TGTGCCAGCAACGGTCCTTTCACAGATACGCAGTATTTT. Complete variable domain (other parts from reference TRBV2 and TRBJ2-3): EPEVTQTPSHQVTQMGQEVILRCVPISNHLYFYWYRQILGQKVEFLVSFYNNEISEKSEIFDDQFSVERPDGSNFTLKIRSTKLEDSAMYFCASNGPFTDTQYFGPGTRLTVL.

The V and J genes are TRBV2 and TRBJ1-2; the D gene is possibly TRBD1 (5 bases). V lost 7 bases to trimming and J lost 2 bases, with 14 bases between them. Germline V gene data show CDR1 as SNHLY and CDR2 as FYNNEI. The CDR3 is made up of 14 amino acids. The CDR3 DNA reads as TGTGCCAGCAAAACCGACGACAGAAACTATGGCTACACCTTC. This translates into CASKTDDRNYGYTF.

V is TRBV25-1 and J is TRBJ2-7, with D maybe TRBD1 (5 bases). Trimming took off 3 bases at V and 12 bases at J, with 9 bases between the two ends. This CDR3 comprises 10 residues. The V gene's germline CDR1 is MGHDK and CDR2 SYGVNS. Here the CDR3 reads CASSDTQAYF. The CDR3 nucleotides read TGTGCCAGCAGTGATACACAGGCGTACTTC.

This clone was seen a few times. The rearrangement uses TRBV30 and TRBJ2-2; no firm D call. The V gene lost 0 bases and the J gene lost 2 bases, with 7 bases spanning the gap. This CDR3 region has 14 residues. Germline V lookup: CDR1 GTSNPN, CDR2 SVGIG (reference sequence). CDR3 protein: CAWSVHTNTGELFF. CDR3 sequence (DNA): TGTGCCTGGAGTGTACATACAAACACCGGGGAGCTGTTTTTT. Complete variable domain (other parts from reference TRBV30 and TRBJ2-2): SQTIHQWPATLVQPVGSPLSLECTVEGTSNPNLYWYRQAAGRGLQLLFYSVGIGQISSEVPQNLSASRPQDRQFILSSKKLLLSDSGFYLCAWSVHTNTGELFFGEGSRLTVL.